The clone carrying this T cell receptor beta chain was counted many times. These data belong to a study of T cells in Graves' hyperthyroidism and ophthalmopathy. At the level of the study: Pretreatment peripheral blood was obtained at initial diagnosis.

RNA transcripts provided the source from which TCR beta CDR3 regions were amplified. TCR CDR3 regions were first amplified by RT-PCR with HTBI primers. TCRdb called the multiplex PCR reads again in MiXCR, with one record for every CDR3 protein. The table lists fewer than 650,000 distinct CDR3 sequences, about 15% of them singletons, with around 4.1% in the top ten. The specimen sequenced was blood. This TCR was sampled from a woman in her thirties or forties with Graves' ophthalmopathy.

The CDR3: CASSVLEEPGYGYTF. CDR3 in DNA: TGTGCCAGTAGTGTCCTAGAGGAACCCGGCTATGGCTACACCTTC. V is TRBV19 and J is TRBJ1-2; D call uncertain. With 5 bases removed from V and 4 bases from J, the gap between germline ends came to 17 bases. This CDR3 spans 15 amino acids. CDR1 and CDR2 from the germline V gene are LNHDA and SQIVND (reference sequence).